Listed below are T cell receptor beta chains from one sample, sequenced in a study of beta chain features in type 1 diabetes. Measured with immunoSEQ multiplex PCR; TCRdb has only the in-frame clones, and not every one. The data show around 290,000 clones, approximately 8% seen once. The sample consisted of central memory CD4+ T cells from blood. The receptors derive from a woman between 18 and 29 years old in good health. Each CDR3 is given with its conserved first and last residue.

j_call	v_call	cdr3_aa
TRBJ2-7	TRBV14	CASSSRAIVYEQYF
TRBJ2-1	TRBV6-5	CASTLLGGGNNEQFF
TRBJ1-2	TRBV5-4	CASSSQTGGGYTF
TRBJ1-4	TRBV4-1	CASSQSDINEKLFF
TRBJ2-3	TRBV5-1	CASSAFAAAGGTDTQYF
TRBJ2-4	TRBV9	CASTPERVLLAKNIQYF
TRBJ2-1	TRBV5-4	CASSQGHFSYNEQFF
TRBJ2-3	TRBV19	CASQKGQRDRGTDTQYF
TRBJ2-7	TRBV30	CAWSQGTRDHEQYF
TRBJ1-1	TRBV7-9	CASSSYMGVGEAFF
TRBJ2-7	TRBV10-3	CAISGLDRDEQYF
TRBJ2-5	TRBV5-4	CASSFPLGQETQYF
TRBJ1-1	TRBV19	CASSIRRGTGMNTEAFF
TRBJ2-3	TRBV2	CASSPRLGDTQYF
TRBJ2-5	TRBV7-2	CASSFRGARSETQYF